Reported below is one TCR beta chain. This sample was included in a study of CD8 T cells in Susac syndrome. Study-wide context: There were Susac syndrome patients who were therapy-naive at blood draw, others on corticosteroids, and others on intravenous immunoglobulin alone.

V lost 5 bases, J lost 8 bases, and 9 bases lay in between. The CDR3 spans 11 residues. CDR1 and CDR2 from the germline V gene are MNHEY and SVGEGT. The RNA, about 0.5 to 1 ug, was put through reverse transcription using random hexamers. TCRdb reanalysed the immunoSEQ multiplex PCR reads using MiXCR and keeps one entry per CDR3 protein. Among roughly 130,000 distinct CDR3 sequences listed, 85% to 95% were seen once. The rearrangement joins TRBV6-2 or TRBV6-3 to TRBJ1-2, with D unresolved. Sequencing was done on a sample of CD8+ T cells from PBMCs. The sequence came from a human donor with Susac syndrome. CDR3 bases: TGTGCCAGCAGTCCTTCCTGGGGCTACACCTTC. Its translation: CASSPSWGYTF.